These 21 T cell receptor beta chains came from one sample sequenced in a study of post-analysis software for immune sequencing data. Their target antigens are unknown. Whole-study findings and limits: Compared with controls, patients had more of five TRBV segments, including TRBV5-6, TRBV5-1 and TRBV20-1.

Incorporated into the TCR beta cDNA libraries were unique molecular identifiers, which served to reduce PCR and sequencing biases. MiXCR, run by TCRdb on the PCR reads, gives a single entry per CDR3 protein. The sample contains about 540,000 distinct CDR3 sequences, 34% of which appear only once. Specimen: blood. Receptors originate from a girl aged 2-17 years with multiple sclerosis.

This clonotype was recorded at least ten times. V is TRBV29-1 and J is TRBJ2-1; D is unresolved. Germline V gene lookup returns CDR1 SQVTM and CDR2 ANQGSEA. There are 15 residues in the CDR3. With 5 bases removed from V and 2 bases from J, the gap between germline ends came to 16 bases. In DNA form, the CDR3 reads TGCAGCGTTCATGTGAAGGGATCGACCTACAATGAGCAGTTCTTC. The encoded protein is CSVHVKGSTYNEQFF.

The table lists this clonotype with a few counts. The gene calls are TRBV13 and TRBJ2-7; a weak D match, TRBD2 (7 bases). Trimming left V 2 bases short and J 2 bases short, with 19 bases between. The CDR3 totals 17 residues. The germline V gene encodes CDR1 PRHDT and CDR2 FYEKMQ (reference sequence). The CDR3 DNA is TGTGCCAGCAGCTTATTTCGGGGGGCGGGGCCTACCTACGAGCAGTACTTC. Protein: CASSLFRGAGPTYEQYF.

This clonotype was picked up a small number of times. The chain is built from TRBV5-6 and TRBJ2-5, with 7 bases lining up with TRBD2. After removal of 0 bases from V and 5 bases from J, the junction contained 4 bases not matched to a gene. Germline values: CDR1 SGHDT, CDR2 YYEEEE. CDR3 length equals 14 residues. The CDR3 sequence: CASSLGLATETQYF. In DNA form, the CDR3 reads TGTGCCAGCAGCTTGGGACTAGCCACGGAGACCCAGTACTTC. The variable domain in full, completed from reference TRBV5-6 and TRBJ2-5, reads DAGVTQSPTHLIKTRGQQVTLRCSPKSGHDTVSWYQQALGQGPQFIFQYYEEEERQRGNFPDRFSGHQFPNYSSELNVNALLLGDSALYLCASSLGLATETQYFGPGTRLLVL.

In this sample, this clonotype turned up a few times. The rearrangement joins TRBV11-2 to TRBJ2-1; 7 bases match TRBD1. The CDR3 extends over 19 amino acids. V was pared by 7 bases and J by 3 bases, with 21 bases of the junction left unmatched. Looked up from germline, CDR1 is SGHAT and CDR2 is FQNNGV. The CDR3: CASTSLDIPGTVLYNEQFF. The CDR3 DNA sequence: TGTGCCAGCACCAGCTTAGACATACCCGGGACAGTTCTCTACAATGAGCAGTTCTTC.

This clonotype was seen only a few times. The chain employs TRBV9 and TRBJ2-6; no definite D call. V lost 7 bases and J 0 bases, leaving 11 bases between the germline ends. There are 15 residues in the CDR3. Germline V gene sequence: CDR1 SGDLS, CDR2 YYNGEE. For the CDR3, the DNA is TGTGCCAGCGGGAAATCTTTCTCTGGGGCCAACGTCCTGACTTTC. Amino acids: CASGKSFSGANVLTF.

The rearrangement links TRBV6-6 to TRBJ2-3; D may be TRBD2 (6 bases). Germline V gene lookup returns CDR1 MNHNY and CDR2 SVGAGI (reference sequence). The V end was cut by 6 bases, the J end by 1 base, with 14 bases between. The CDR3 is 15 residues long. CDR3 sequence: CASSPGLLRTDTQYF. CDR3 bases: TGTGCCAGCAGCCCGGGACTTCTTCGCACAGATACGCAGTATTTT.

This clonotype was detected a few times. The rearrangement links TRBV20-1 to TRBJ2-5, with TRBD1 matching 10 bases. Per the germline V gene, CDR1 is DFQATT and CDR2 is SNEGSKA (reference sequence). This CDR3 comprises 15 residues. The trim removed 0 bases at V and 2 bases at J, leaving 3 bases unmatched. CDR3 nucleotides: TGCAGTGCTAGAGATGGGGACAGGGGACAAGAGACCCAGTACTTC. Protein: CSARDGDRGQETQYF.

The chain has TRBV9 and TRBJ2-3, with a tentative D call TRBD2 (6 bases). Germline lookup yields CDR1 SGDLS and CDR2 YYNGEE. CDR3 length equals 16 residues. The ends were cut back, 1 base at V and 3 bases at J, with 15 bases in the middle. CDR3: CASSVYKRGGTDTQYF. The CDR3 DNA reads as TGTGCCAGCAGCGTATATAAGCGAGGAGGGACAGATACGCAGTATTTT.

The V gene is TRBV7-9, the J gene TRBJ1-5; possibly TRBD1 for D (5 bases). Germline V CDR1 and CDR2: SEHNR, FQNEAQ (reference sequence). V lost 4 bases and J 5 bases, leaving 12 bases between the germline ends. The CDR3 contains 14 residues. The CDR3 DNA reads TGTGCCAGCAGCTGCATAGGGGATCATCAGCCCCAGCATTTT. Protein sequence: CASSCIGDHQPQHF.

As for this clonotype: A junction end diverges from the germline sequence, so it may reflect a read error. CDR3 nucleotides: TGTGCTAGCAGCCCCCGGTATGACCCCGGATATGGCTACACCTTC. Its protein product is CASSPRYDPGYGYTF. The chain couples TRBV7-7 to TRBJ1-2; D is unresolved. CDR3 length: 15 residues. Germline assignment: CDR1 SSHAT and CDR2 FNYEAQ (reference sequence).

Points on this clonotype: Germline is not matched at one junction end, which may reflect a read error. The chain combines TRBV7-7 with TRBJ2-1, with 9 bases fitting TRBD2. The CDR3 runs to 13 residues. Germline CDR1 is SSHAT and CDR2 is FNYEAQ (reference sequence). This CDR3 is CASSLAGVNEQFF. CDR3 coding DNA: TGTGCTAGCAGCTTAGCGGGAGTAAATGAGCAGTTCTTC.

This chain uses TRBV27 with TRBJ2-1; 9 bases align to TRBD2. CDR1 MNHEY and CDR2 SMNVEV come from the germline V gene (reference sequence). Trimming at V came to 3 bases and at J to 2 bases, leaving 2 bases not matched to a gene. The length of the CDR3 is 15 residues. The CDR3 here is CASSFASGAYNEQFF. The CDR3 DNA reads as TGTGCCAGCAGTTTTGCTAGCGGGGCCTACAATGAGCAGTTCTTC.

This rearrangement joins TRBV4-1 to TRBJ2-5; tentatively, D is TRBD2 (6 bases). The DNA end is more similar to TRBJ2-7, so the J call may be wrong. The CDR3 covers 14 residues. CDR1 is MGHRA and CDR2 is YSYEKL in the germline V gene. This CDR3 is CASAQGRGSYEQYF. The DNA for the CDR3 is TGCGCCAGCGCCCAGGGACGGGGGTCCTACGAGCAGTACTTC.

The CDR3 protein is CASSLGASAGGFETQYF. CDR3 nucleotide sequence: TGCGCCAGCAGCTTGGGAGCTTCCGCAGGGGGCTTTGAGACCCAGTACTTC. The V gene is TRBV5-1, the J gene TRBJ2-5, with 8 bases fitting TRBD1. V gave up 0 bases and J gave up 5 bases; unmatched junction bases: 12. The length of the CDR3 is 17 residues. The germline gives CDR1 SGHRS, CDR2 YFSETQ.

The chain uses TRBV6-1 and TRBJ1-1; possibly TRBD1 for D (5 bases). CDR1 is MNHNS and CDR2 is SASEGT in the germline V gene. The ends were cut back, 6 bases at V and 8 bases at J, with 16 bases in the middle. This CDR3 contains 13 residues. This CDR3 is CASRNDRVVEAFF. The CDR3 DNA sequence: TGTGCCAGCAGAAACGACAGAGTCGTCGAAGCTTTCTTT.

V usage is TRBV10-3 and J usage is TRBJ2-7; D is perhaps TRBD1 (6 bases). This CDR3 has 11 amino acids. Between the trimmed V and J ends, which lost 10 bases and 3 bases, there was a span of 10 bases. The V gene's germline CDR1 is ENHRY and CDR2 SYGVKD. The CDR3: CATQDSYEQYF. The CDR3 DNA sequence: TGTGCCACCCAGGACAGCTACGAGCAGTACTTC.

The chain joins TRBV4-1 to TRBJ2-3; 15 nucleotides line up with TRBD2. This CDR3 is 19 amino acids long. Germline CDR1 reads MGHRA; CDR2 reads YSYEKL. J was trimmed by 2 bases and V by 3 bases; bases with no gene match: 9. The CDR3 DNA reads TGCGCCAGCAGCCACCTGGGACTAGCGGGGGGAAGGTACACAGATACGCAGTATTTT. Translating gives CASSHLGLAGGRYTDTQYF.

This clonotype was counted only a few times. This chain connects TRBV7-3 to TRBJ2-7; 11 bases align to TRBD1. The CDR3 sequence is 13 residues long. Germline lookup yields CDR1 SGHTA and CDR2 FQGTGA. J lost 7 bases, V lost 6 bases, and 5 bases had no gene match. The CDR3 coding sequence is TGTGCCAGCAGTTCGGACAGGGGGCGGGAGCAGTACTTC. It yields the protein CASSSDRGREQYF. Filled out from reference TRBV7-3 and TRBJ2-7, the complete variable domain reads GAGVSQTPSNKVTEKGKYVELRCDPISGHTALYWYRQSLGQGPEFLIYFQGTGAADDSGLPNDRFFAVRPEGSVSTLKIQRTERGDSAVYLCASSSDRGREQYFGPGTRLTVT.

The chain uses TRBV25-1 and TRBJ2-5, with TRBD2 as a possible D gene (5 bases). The germline CDR1 and CDR2 sequences are MGHDK and SYGVNS. V was trimmed by 6 bases and J by 0 bases, leaving 11 bases between them. This CDR3 region has 14 residues. The CDR3 DNA reads as TGTGCCAGCAGGGGAGTTGGGTACCAAGAGACCCAGTACTTC. Protein product: CASRGVGYQETQYF.

Turning to this clonotype: This clone may be a read error of a much larger clone one base away. V and J are TRBV5-6 and TRBJ2-3; TRBD1 agrees at 8 bases. The CDR3 consists of 15 residues. V dropped 1 base and J dropped 0; count of bases not matched to a gene: 1. Per germline, CDR1 SGHDT and CDR2 YYEEEE. The CDR3, as DNA: TGTGCCAGCAGCTTGTGGGACAGGAGCACAGATACGCAGTATTTT. This codes for CASSLWDRSTDTQYF.

The chain couples TRBV9 to TRBJ2-7; no clear D gene. This CDR3 is 15 amino acids long. Germline V lookup: CDR1 SGDLS, CDR2 YYNGEE. Deletions cut 0 bases from V and 2 bases from J, with 12 bases between. In DNA, the CDR3 is TGTGCCAGCAGCGTAGATCTGGGCACCACCTACGAGCAGTACTTC. Translation: CASSVDLGTTYEQYF.